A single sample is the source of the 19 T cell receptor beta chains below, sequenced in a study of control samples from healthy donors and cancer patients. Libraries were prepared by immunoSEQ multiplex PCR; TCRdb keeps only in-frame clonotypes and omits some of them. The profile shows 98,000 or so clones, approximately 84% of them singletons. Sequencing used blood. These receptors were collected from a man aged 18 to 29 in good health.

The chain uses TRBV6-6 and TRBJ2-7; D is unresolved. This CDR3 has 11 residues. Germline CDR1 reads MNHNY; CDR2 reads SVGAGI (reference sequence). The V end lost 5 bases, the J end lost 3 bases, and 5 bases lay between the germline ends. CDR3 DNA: TGTGCCAGCAGTACCAGCTACGAGCAGTACTTC. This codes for CASSTSYEQYF.

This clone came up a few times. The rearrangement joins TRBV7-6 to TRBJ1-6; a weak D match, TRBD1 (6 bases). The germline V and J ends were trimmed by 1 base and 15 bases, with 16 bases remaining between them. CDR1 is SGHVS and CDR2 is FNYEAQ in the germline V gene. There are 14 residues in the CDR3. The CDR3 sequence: CASSLGGGGGDLHF. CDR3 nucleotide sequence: TGTGCCAGCAGCTTAGGAGGGGGAGGAGGGGACCTCCACTTT.

The DNA for the CDR3 is TGTGCCAGCAGGCGGAGCGGACCGAGAAGTGAGCAGTTCTTC. It is translated as CASRRSGPRSEQFF. J is TRBJ2-1 and V is TRBV6-5, with D possibly being TRBD2 (5 bases). The CDR3 totals 14 residues. Looked up from germline, CDR1 is MNHEY and CDR2 is SVGAGI. With 6 bases removed from V and 9 bases from J, the gap between germline ends came to 18 bases.

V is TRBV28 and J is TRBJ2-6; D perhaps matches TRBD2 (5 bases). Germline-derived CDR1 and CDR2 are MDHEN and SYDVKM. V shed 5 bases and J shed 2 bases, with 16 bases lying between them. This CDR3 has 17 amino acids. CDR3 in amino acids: CASSPRGLQAGANVLTF. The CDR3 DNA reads TGTGCCAGCAGTCCACGCGGACTCCAAGCTGGGGCCAACGTCCTGACTTTC.

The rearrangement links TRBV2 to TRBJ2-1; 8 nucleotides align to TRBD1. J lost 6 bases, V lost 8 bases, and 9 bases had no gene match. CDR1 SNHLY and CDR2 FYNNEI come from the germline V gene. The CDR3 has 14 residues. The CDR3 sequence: CASARDRTLNEQFF. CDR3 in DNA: TGTGCCAGCGCTCGGGACAGGACCCTCAATGAGCAGTTCTTC. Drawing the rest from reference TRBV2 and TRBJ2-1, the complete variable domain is EPEVTQTPSHQVTQMGQEVILRCVPISNHLYFYWYRQILGQKVEFLVSFYNNEISEKSEIFDDQFSVERPDGSNFTLKIRSTKLEDSAMYFCASARDRTLNEQFFGPGTRLTVL.

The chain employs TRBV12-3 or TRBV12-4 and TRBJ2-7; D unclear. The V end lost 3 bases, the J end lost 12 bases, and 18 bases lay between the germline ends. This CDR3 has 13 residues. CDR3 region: CASSFSKAPGLYF. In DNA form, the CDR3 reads TGTGCCAGCAGTTTCTCCAAGGCTCCGGGTCTGTACTTC.

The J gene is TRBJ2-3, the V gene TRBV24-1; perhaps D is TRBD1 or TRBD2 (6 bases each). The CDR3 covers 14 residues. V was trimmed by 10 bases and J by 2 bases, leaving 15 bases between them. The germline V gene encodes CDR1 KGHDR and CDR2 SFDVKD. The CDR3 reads CATALGGYTDTQYF. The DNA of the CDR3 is TGTGCCACGGCCCTGGGGGGCTACACAGATACGCAGTATTTT.

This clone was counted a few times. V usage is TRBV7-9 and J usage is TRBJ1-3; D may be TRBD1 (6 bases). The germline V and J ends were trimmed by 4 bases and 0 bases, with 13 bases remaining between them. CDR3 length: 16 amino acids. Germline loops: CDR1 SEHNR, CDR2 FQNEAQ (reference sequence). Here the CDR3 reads CASSSHQGFSGNTIYF. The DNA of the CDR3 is TGTGCCAGCAGCTCACATCAGGGGTTCTCTGGAAACACCATATATTTT.

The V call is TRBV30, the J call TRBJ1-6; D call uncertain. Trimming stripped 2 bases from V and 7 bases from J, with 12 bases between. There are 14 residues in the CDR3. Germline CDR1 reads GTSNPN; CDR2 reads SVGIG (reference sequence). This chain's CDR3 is CAWSLGRLNSPLHF. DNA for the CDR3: TGTGCCTGGAGTCTAGGACGGTTGAATTCACCCCTCCACTTT.

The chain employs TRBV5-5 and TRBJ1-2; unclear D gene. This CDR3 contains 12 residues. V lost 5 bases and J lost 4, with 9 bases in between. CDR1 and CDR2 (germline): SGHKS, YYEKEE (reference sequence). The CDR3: CASSPGVYGYTF. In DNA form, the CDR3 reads TGTGCCAGCAGTCCCGGGGTCTATGGCTACACCTTC.

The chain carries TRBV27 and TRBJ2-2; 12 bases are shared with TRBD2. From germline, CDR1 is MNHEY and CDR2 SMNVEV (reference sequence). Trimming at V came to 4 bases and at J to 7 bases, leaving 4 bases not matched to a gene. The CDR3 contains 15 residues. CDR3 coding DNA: TGTGCCAGCAGTTCAGTGGGACTAGCGGGCGGGGAGCTGTTTTTT. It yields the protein CASSSVGLAGGELFF.

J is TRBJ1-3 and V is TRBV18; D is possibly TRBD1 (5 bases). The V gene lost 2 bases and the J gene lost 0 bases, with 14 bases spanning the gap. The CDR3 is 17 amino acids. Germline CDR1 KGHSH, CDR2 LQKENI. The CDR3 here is CASSPRERGTSGNTIYF. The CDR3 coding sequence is TGTGCCAGCTCACCAAGGGAAAGAGGGACCTCTGGAAACACCATATATTTT.

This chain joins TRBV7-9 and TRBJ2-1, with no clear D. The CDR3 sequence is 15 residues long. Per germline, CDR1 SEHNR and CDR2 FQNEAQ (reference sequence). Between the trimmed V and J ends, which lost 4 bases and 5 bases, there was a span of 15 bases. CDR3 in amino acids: CASSSWMDDNNEQFF. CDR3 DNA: TGTGCCAGCAGCTCCTGGATGGACGATAACAATGAGCAGTTCTTC.

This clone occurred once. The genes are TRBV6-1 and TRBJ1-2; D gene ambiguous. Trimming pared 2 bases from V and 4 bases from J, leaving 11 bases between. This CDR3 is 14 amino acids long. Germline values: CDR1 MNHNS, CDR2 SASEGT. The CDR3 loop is CASSEIAGPYGYTF. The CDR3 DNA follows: TGTGCCAGCAGTGAAATAGCCGGGCCCTATGGCTACACCTTC.

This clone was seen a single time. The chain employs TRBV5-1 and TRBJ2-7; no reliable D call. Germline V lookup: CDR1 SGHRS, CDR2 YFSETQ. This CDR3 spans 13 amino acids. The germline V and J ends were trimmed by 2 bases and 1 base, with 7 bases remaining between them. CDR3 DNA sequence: TGCGCCAGCAGCTTTAACAGATCCTACGAGCAGTACGTC. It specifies CASSFNRSYEQYV.

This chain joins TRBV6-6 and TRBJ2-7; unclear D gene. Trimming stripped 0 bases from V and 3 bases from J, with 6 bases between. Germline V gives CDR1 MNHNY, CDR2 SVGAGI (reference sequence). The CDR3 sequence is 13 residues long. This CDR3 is CASSYSNYYEQYV. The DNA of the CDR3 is TGTGCCAGCAGTTACTCGAATTACTACGAGCAGTACGTC.

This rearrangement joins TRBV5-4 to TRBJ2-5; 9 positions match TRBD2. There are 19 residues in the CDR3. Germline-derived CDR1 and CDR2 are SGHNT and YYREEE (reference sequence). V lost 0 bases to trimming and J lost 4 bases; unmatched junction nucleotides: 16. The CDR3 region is CASSLGGVAGVGGRETQYF. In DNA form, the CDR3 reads TGTGCCAGCAGCTTGGGAGGAGTAGCGGGGGTAGGGGGTCGAGAGACCCAGTACTTC.

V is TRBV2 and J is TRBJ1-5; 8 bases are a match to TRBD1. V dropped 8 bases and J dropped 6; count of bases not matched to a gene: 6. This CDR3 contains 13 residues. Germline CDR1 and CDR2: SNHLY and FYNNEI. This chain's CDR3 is CASVFQGAQPQHF. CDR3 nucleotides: TGTGCCAGCGTCTTTCAGGGGGCTCAGCCCCAGCATTTT.

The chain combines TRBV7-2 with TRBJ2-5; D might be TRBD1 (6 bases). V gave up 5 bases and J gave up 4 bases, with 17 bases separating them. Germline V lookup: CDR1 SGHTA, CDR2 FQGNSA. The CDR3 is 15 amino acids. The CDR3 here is CASSAQRGGPETQYF. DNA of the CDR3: TGTGCCAGCAGCGCCCAACGTGGGGGCCCAGAGACCCAGTACTTC.